The 32 T cell receptor beta chains given below trace back to one sample, sequenced in a study of CD8 T cells in Susac syndrome. It was with random hexamers that about 0.45 to 1 ug RNA was reverse transcribed. TCRdb itself ran the immunoSEQ multiplex PCR reads through MiXCR, one entry per CDR3 protein. Of 100,000 to 150,000 distinct CDR3 sequences listed, 75% to 90% are singletons. The sequenced material came from CD8+ T cells from PBMCs. The receptor set was obtained from a human donor with multiple sclerosis.

This clonotype showed up just a few times. The rearrangement joins TRBV4-2 to TRBJ2-1; TRBD2 is a possible D gene (6 bases). CDR3 length: 12 amino acids. V was shortened by 4 bases and J by 7 bases, with 8 bases between the two germline ends. CDR1 and CDR2 from the germline V gene are LGHNA and YNFKEQ. CDR3 sequence reads: CASSPEGNEQFF. CDR3 sequence (DNA): TGTGCCAGCAGCCCGGAGGGGAATGAGCAGTTCTTC.

The CDR3 region is CASSLGRGGMDEQYF. CDR3 nucleotides: TGCGCCAGCAGCTTGGGTCGAGGGGGCATGGACGAGCAGTACTTC. V usage is TRBV5-1 and J usage is TRBJ2-7; TRBD1 matches at 7 bases. The germline V gene has CDR1 SGHRS and CDR2 YFSETQ. This CDR3 comprises 15 residues. J lost 5 bases, V lost 0 bases, and 8 bases had no gene match.

With respect to this clonotype: At one end the junction does not follow the germline gene, possibly because of a read error. The chain employs TRBV27 and TRBJ1-3, with 7 bases matching TRBD1. Looked up from germline, CDR1 is MNHEY and CDR2 is SMNVEV (reference sequence). This CDR3 is built from 16 residues. For the CDR3, the DNA is TGTGCCAGCACTCTAAGGGGGCCCAGCTCTGAAAACACCATATATTTT. Its translation is CASTLRGPSSENTIYF.

The J gene is TRBJ2-7, the V gene TRBV20-1; no definite D call. The CDR3 runs 13 residues. V was pared by 6 bases and J by 2 bases, with 14 bases between. Germline lookup yields CDR1 DFQATT and CDR2 SNEGSKA (reference sequence). CDR3 nucleotides: TGCAGTGCATTGAACCGCCTGACCTACGAGCAGTACTTC. It translates to CSALNRLTYEQYF.

The gene calls are TRBV9 and TRBJ2-7, with a possible D match to TRBD2 (6 bases). Germline assignment: CDR1 SGDLS and CDR2 YYNGEE. The V end lost 4 bases, the J end lost 2 bases, and 16 bases lay between the germline ends. There are 15 residues in the CDR3. For the CDR3, the DNA is TGTGCCAGCAGCCCGCGGGGACGGCTAACCTACGAGCAGTACTTC. It yields the protein CASSPRGRLTYEQYF.

The chain carries TRBV10-3 and TRBJ1-5, with D unclear. CDR3 size: 15 residues. Germline CDR1 ENHRY, CDR2 SYGVKD. V was shortened by 0 bases and J by 0 bases, with 6 bases between the two germline ends. CDR3 nucleotide sequence: TGTGCCATCAGTGAGTCGTCAGCTAGCAATCAGCCCCAGCATTTT. Residues: CAISESSASNQPQHF.

The J gene is TRBJ2-1, the V gene TRBV30; D is uncertain. Per germline, CDR1 GTSNPN and CDR2 SVGIG (reference sequence). Between the trimmed V and J ends, which lost 1 base and 14 bases, there was a span of 18 bases. This CDR3 is 13 amino acids long. DNA for the CDR3: TGTGCCTGGAGTGCCTCGAGCTCGGGTAGGAAGTTCTTC. This gives the protein CAWSASSSGRKFF.

The rearrangement links TRBV7-9 to TRBJ2-3; D uncertain. Germline CDR1 and CDR2: SEHNR and FQNEAQ (reference sequence). The CDR3 extends over 14 amino acids. V was trimmed by 6 bases and J by 2 bases, leaving 12 bases between them. CDR3 coding DNA: TGTGCCAGCAGAATTACTACCAACACAGATACGCAGTATTTT. This gives the protein CASRITTNTDTQYF.

CDR3 in amino acids: CASSPRDGYSNQPQHF. In DNA, the CDR3 is TGCGCCAGCAGCCCCAGGGACGGCTATAGCAATCAGCCCCAGCATTTT. This chain joins TRBV4-1 and TRBJ1-5; D is possibly TRBD1 (5 bases). CDR1 is MGHRA, CDR2 YSYEKL, per germline. V was clipped by 4 bases and J by 0 bases, with 13 bases between them. The CDR3 is made up of 16 amino acids.

The chain joins TRBV5-1 to TRBJ1-5; unclear D gene. V was shortened by 7 bases and J by 0 bases, with 14 bases between the two germline ends. The CDR3 spans 15 residues. CDR1 is SGHRS, CDR2 YFSETQ, per germline. DNA for the CDR3: TGCGCCAGCTCCTCGGGAGAGTATAGCAATCAGCCCCAGCATTTT. This gives the protein CASSSGEYSNQPQHF.

This chain links TRBV9 with TRBJ2-1, with D maybe TRBD2 (6 bases). Germline-derived CDR1 and CDR2 are SGDLS and YYNGEE. Trimming shortened V by 5 bases and J by 5 bases, and 23 bases separated the two germline ends. The CDR3 extends over 17 amino acids. This chain's CDR3 is CASSDGTSRLIHNEQFF. As DNA, the CDR3 is TGTGCCAGCAGTGACGGGACTTCCCGTTTAATCCACAATGAGCAGTTCTTC. The full variable domain, with the rest looked up from reference TRBV9 and TRBJ2-1, is DSGVTQTPKHLITATGQRVTLRCSPRSGDLSVYWYQQSLDQGLQFLIQYYNGEERAKGNILERFSAQQFPDLHSELNLSSLELGDSALYFCASSDGTSRLIHNEQFFGPGTRLTVL.

This rearrangement joins TRBV7-8 to TRBJ2-1; D gene ambiguous. Trimming removed 4 bases from V and 9 bases from J, with 16 bases in between. The CDR3 is 14 amino acids. Germline V gene data show CDR1 as SGHVS and CDR2 as FQNEAQ. CDR3 nucleotides: TGTGCCAGCAGCTCTCTAAGACTTTCCTTTGAGCAGTTCTTC. Amino acids: CASSSLRLSFEQFF.

The chain links TRBV7-8 to TRBJ1-5; 10 positions match TRBD1. Germline lookup yields CDR1 SGHVS and CDR2 FQNEAQ. V lost 4 bases and J lost 7; bases outside the gene matches: 10. The CDR3 runs to 16 residues. The CDR3 is CASSWERQGARQPQHF. In DNA, the CDR3 is TGTGCCAGCAGCTGGGAACGACAGGGGGCAAGGCAGCCCCAGCATTTT. Supplemented by reference TRBV7-8 and TRBJ1-5, the full variable domain reads GAGVSQSPRYKVAKRGQDVALRCDPISGHVSLFWYQQALGQGPEFLTYFQNEAQLDKSGLPSDRFFAERPEGSVSTLKIQRTQQEDSAVYLCASSWERQGARQPQHFGDGTRLSIL.

The V gene is TRBV28, the J gene TRBJ2-3; D uncertain. Trimming stripped 6 bases from V and 4 bases from J, with 11 bases between. Germline assignment: CDR1 MDHEN and CDR2 SYDVKM. The CDR3 length is 13 residues. The CDR3 spells CASRSRLPDTQYF. Written as DNA, the CDR3 is TGTGCCAGCAGAAGCAGGCTCCCAGATACGCAGTATTTT.

The J gene is TRBJ1-5, the V gene TRBV12-3 or TRBV12-4; possible D gene TRBD1, 5 bases. The CDR3 is 15 amino acids. Trimming cost V 4 bases and J 0 bases, with 10 bases left between them. The CDR3 loop reads CASSSTDYSNQPQHF. The CDR3 region has the DNA TGTGCCAGCAGTTCGACAGATTATAGCAATCAGCCCCAGCATTTT.

This clonotype showed up just a few times. V usage is TRBV28 and J usage is TRBJ1-2; D unresolved. Germline CDR1 and CDR2: MDHEN and SYDVKM. Trimming removed 3 bases at V and 6 bases at J, with 14 bases between. This CDR3 is 14 amino acids long. The CDR3 sequence: CASSFPDPVDGYTF. In nucleotides, the CDR3 is TGTGCCAGCAGTTTCCCGGACCCTGTAGATGGCTACACCTTC.

The chain links TRBV5-6 to TRBJ2-3; 9 bases match TRBD1. Germline V gene sequence: CDR1 SGHDT, CDR2 YYEEEE. After removal of 4 bases from V and 5 bases from J, the junction contained 5 bases not matched to a gene. The CDR3 length is 14 residues. For the CDR3, the DNA is TGTGCCAGCAGCGCACAGGGGGCTGAAGATACGCAGTATTTT. The encoded protein is CASSAQGAEDTQYF.

The CDR3 nucleotides read TGCGCCAGCAGCCAAGTACGGGATGGCGGGGAGCTGTTTTTT. Amino acids: CASSQVRDGGELFF. This chain joins TRBV4-1 and TRBJ2-2; D possibly corresponds to TRBD2 (5 bases). Trimming cost V 1 base and J 7 bases, with 10 bases left between them. CDR3 length equals 14 residues. The germline gives CDR1 MGHRA, CDR2 YSYEKL.

CDR3 protein: CAWGGGTEAFF. The CDR3 coding sequence is TGTGCCTGGGGTGGGGGGACTGAAGCTTTCTTT. The V call is TRBV30, the J call TRBJ1-1; D is perhaps TRBD1 (5 bases). Germline values: CDR1 GTSNPN, CDR2 SVGIG (reference sequence). The V gene lost 5 bases and the J gene lost 5 bases, with 9 bases spanning the gap. CDR3 size: 11 residues.

This clonotype has just one count. CDR3 protein: CATTEGLGMNTEAFF. DNA for the CDR3: TGTGCCACTACCGAGGGTTTAGGGATGAACACTGAAGCTTTCTTT. The V and J genes are TRBV19 and TRBJ1-1; D is undetermined. Germline CDR1 and CDR2: LNHDA and SQIVND (reference sequence). The CDR3 contains 15 residues. V was cut by 10 bases and J by 0 bases, with 18 bases left in between.

The V gene is TRBV12-3 or TRBV12-4, the J gene TRBJ1-2, with a tentative D call TRBD1 (5 bases). The CDR3 is 13 residues long. V gave up 3 bases and J gave up 6 bases, with 11 bases separating them. CDR3 loop: CASSLGGRDGYTF. CDR3 sequence (DNA): TGTGCCAGCAGTTTGGGGGGAAGAGATGGCTACACCTTC.

V usage is TRBV4-3 and J usage is TRBJ2-1; 8 bases fit TRBD2. The CDR3 has 20 residues. V dropped 0 bases and J dropped 6; count of bases not matched to a gene: 19. The germline CDR1 and CDR2 sequences are LGHNA and YSLEER. CDR3: CASSQDSGAQIGFLANEQFF. CDR3 bases: TGCGCCAGCAGCCAAGATAGCGGGGCGCAAATCGGTTTCTTGGCCAATGAGCAGTTCTTC.

CDR3 sequence: CASNGIEGNSNQPQHF. CDR3 bases: TGTGCCAGCAACGGAATTGAGGGGAATAGCAATCAGCCCCAGCATTTT. The chain is built from TRBV2 and TRBJ1-5; D perhaps matches TRBD1 (5 bases). The V and J ends lost 7 bases and 0 bases respectively, with 16 bases between them. CDR3 length equals 16 residues. Per germline, CDR1 SNHLY and CDR2 FYNNEI. Full variable domain (remainder filled in from reference TRBV2 and TRBJ1-5): EPEVTQTPSHQVTQMGQEVILRCVPISNHLYFYWYRQILGQKVEFLVSFYNNEISEKSEIFDDQFSVERPDGSNFTLKIRSTKLEDSAMYFCASNGIEGNSNQPQHFGDGTRLSIL.

A word on this clonotype: The junction differs from germline at one of its ends, possibly a read error. The chain carries TRBV19 and TRBJ1-4; D gene uncertain. This CDR3 is 16 amino acids long. Germline assignment: CDR1 LNHDA and CDR2 SQIVND (reference sequence). For the CDR3, the DNA is TGTGCCAGTAGTATAGCCACGCGTGCAACTAATGAAAAACTGCTTTTT. Translating it yields CASSIATRATNEKLLF.

A few counts support this clonotype. The V and J genes are TRBV24-1 and TRBJ2-2; D remains ambiguous. Germline V gives CDR1 KGHDR, CDR2 SFDVKD. This CDR3 contains 14 residues. V was pared by 5 bases and J by 3 bases, with 9 bases between. The CDR3 here is CATSAPDHTGELFF. The CDR3 region has the DNA TGTGCCACCAGTGCCCCGGATCACACCGGGGAGCTGTTTTTT.

The chain joins TRBV30 to TRBJ2-1; the D is unclear. Trimming stripped 0 bases from V and 4 bases from J, with 7 bases between. Germline V gene lookup returns CDR1 GTSNPN and CDR2 SVGIG (reference sequence). The CDR3 has 13 amino acids. The CDR3 sequence: CAWSVGPYNEQFF. CDR3 DNA: TGTGCCTGGAGTGTAGGGCCTTACAATGAGCAGTTCTTC.

The rearrangement uses TRBV12-5 and TRBJ1-1, with 8 nucleotides matching TRBD1. The V gene end was trimmed by 3 bases and the J gene end by 1 base; junction bases not matched to a gene: 7. This CDR3 is built from 16 residues. The germline gives CDR1 LGHNT, CDR2 FRNRAP. CDR3 in DNA: TGTGCTAGTGGTTTTTTATCCGGACAGGGGAACACTGAAGCTTTCTTT. The encoded protein is CASGFLSGQGNTEAFF.

This chain connects TRBV6-5 to TRBJ1-4; tentatively, D is TRBD1 (5 bases). CDR1 is MNHEY and CDR2 is SVGAGI in the germline V gene. The V end lost 5 bases, the J end lost 8 bases, and 9 bases lay between the germline ends. The CDR3 is 12 amino acids. The CDR3 DNA follows: TGTGCCAGCAGTCATAAGGGGGAAAAACTGTTTTTT. Protein sequence: CASSHKGEKLFF.

The chain uses TRBV12-3 or TRBV12-4 and TRBJ2-7; D perhaps matches TRBD1 (5 bases). V was trimmed by 6 bases and J by 3 bases, leaving 18 bases between them. The CDR3 sequence is 15 residues long. The CDR3 DNA reads as TGTGCCAGCAGCCATGATGGGGCGAGGCTCTACGAGCAGTACTTC. It translates to CASSHDGARLYEQYF.

A word on this clonotype: Its ends do not fully match the called genes, so a read error is possible. The gene calls are TRBV27 and TRBJ1-1; D uncertain. The length of the CDR3 is 13 residues. Germline V lookup: CDR1 MNHEY, CDR2 SMNVEV (reference sequence). In DNA, the CDR3 is TGTGCCAGCAGTAACGTAGGGAACTCTGAAGCTTTCTTT. It translates to CASSNVGNSEAFF.

The rearrangement uses TRBV7-3 and TRBJ2-1; D gene unclear. Germline V CDR1 and CDR2: SGHTA, FQGTGA. The CDR3 is made up of 12 amino acids. The V end lost 4 bases, the J end lost 7 bases, and 8 bases lay between the germline ends. The CDR3 region has the DNA TGTGCCAGCAGCTCCCCCGGAAATGAGCAGTTCTTC. Translated: CASSSPGNEQFF.

The V gene is TRBV7-9, the J gene TRBJ2-2, with 8 bases lining up with TRBD2. The J segment lost 5 bases and the V segment lost 4 bases, leaving 6 bases of the junction unmatched. This CDR3 region has 15 residues. Per germline, CDR1 SEHNR and CDR2 FQNEAQ (reference sequence). CDR3 DNA sequence: TGTGCCAGCAGCTCCGACTCGGGGGGGACCGGGGAGCTGTTTTTT. Amino acid sequence: CASSSDSGGTGELFF.